This passage covers 27 T cell receptor beta chains from one sample sequenced in a study of CD8 T cells in Susac syndrome. cDNA came from about 0.5 to 1 ug RNA primed by random hexamers. TCRdb reanalysed the immunoSEQ multiplex PCR reads using MiXCR and keeps one entry per CDR3 protein. The table lists about 47,000 distinct CDR3 sequences, around 92% of them singletons. Sequenced material: CD8+ T cells from PBMCs. The receptors come from a human donor in good health.

The J gene is TRBJ2-7, the V gene TRBV10-2; TRBD2 agrees at 8 bases. The V segment lost 4 bases and the J segment 2 bases; nucleotides outside the gene matches: 1. The CDR3 has 13 amino acids. CDR1 is WSHSY, CDR2 SAAADI, per germline. The CDR3 nucleotides read TGCGCCAGCAGTGGGGGACTAGCCTACGAGCAGTACTTC. Protein sequence: CASSGGLAYEQYF.

The rearrangement links TRBV6-7 to TRBJ2-2; weak D call: TRBD1 (5 bases). TRBV6-7 is flagged as an ORF with uncertain function. V was pared by 7 bases and J by 3 bases, with 15 bases between. This CDR3 contains 15 residues. CDR3 bases: TGTGCCAGCAACAGGTCTCAATGGGACACCGGGGAGCTGTTTTTT. Its translation is CASNRSQWDTGELFF.

The chain employs TRBV27 and TRBJ2-7, with D hard to call. V lost 5 bases to trimming and J lost 5 bases, with 22 bases between them. CDR3 size: 16 residues. Germline CDR1 and CDR2: MNHEY and SMNVEV (reference sequence). The DNA of the CDR3 is TGTGCCAGCAGTCAGCGCTGGTCTGAGCCCATCCACGAGCAGTACTTC. Translated, it gives CASSQRWSEPIHEQYF.

The CDR3: CASSSGTGQDTQYF. The CDR3 bases are TGTGCCAGCAGCTCCGGGACAGGTCAAGATACGCAGTATTTT. The rearrangement joins TRBV11-2 to TRBJ2-3; TRBD1 matches at 8 bases. Germline V lookup: CDR1 SGHAT, CDR2 FQNNGV. V lost 4 bases, J lost 5 bases, and 5 bases stayed unmatched. The CDR3 has 14 amino acids.

The chain uses TRBV7-9 and TRBJ2-7; D is undetermined. The CDR3 is 15 amino acids. Germline V CDR1 and CDR2: SEHNR, FQNEAQ (reference sequence). V was trimmed by 6 bases and J by 0 bases, leaving 15 bases between them. In DNA form, the CDR3 reads TGTGCCAGCAGTCCCTCGGAGAGGTACTCCTACGAGCAGTACTTC. The encoded protein is CASSPSERYSYEQYF.

This rearrangement joins TRBV6-1 to TRBJ2-1; D is perhaps TRBD2 (5 bases). Germline V CDR1 and CDR2: MNHNS, SASEGT. This CDR3 has 11 residues. Trimming removed 11 bases from V and 1 base from J, with 6 bases in between. In nucleotides, the CDR3 is TGTGCCGGCGGGTCCTACAATGAGCAGTTCTTC. It codes for CAGGSYNEQFF.

The chain joins TRBV27 to TRBJ1-2, with D possibly being TRBD1 (5 bases). The germline V gene encodes CDR1 MNHEY and CDR2 SMNVEV (reference sequence). This CDR3 has 16 residues. V was cut by 6 bases and J by 1 base, with 18 bases left in between. The CDR3 region is CASSSTVGPLNYGYTF. The CDR3 DNA reads as TGTGCCAGCAGCTCCACTGTGGGGCCGCTTAACTATGGCTACACCTTC.

This clonotype showed up just a few times. This rearrangement joins TRBV3-1 to TRBJ2-7; D gene uncertain. Germline CDR1 reads LGHDT; CDR2 reads YNNKEL (reference sequence). The V and J ends lost 4 bases and 6 bases respectively, with 16 bases between them. This CDR3 comprises 14 residues. CDR3 sequence (DNA): TGTGCCAGCAGCCCAGACCCAGCCGCCGGCGAGCAGTACTTC. It is translated as CASSPDPAAGEQYF.

The V gene is TRBV27, the J gene TRBJ2-7; TRBD2 is a possible D gene (5 bases). Between the trimmed V and J ends, which lost 2 bases and 2 bases, there was a span of 10 bases. Germline V gene sequence: CDR1 MNHEY, CDR2 SMNVEV (reference sequence). This CDR3 has 14 residues. The chain's CDR3 is CASSLTIGAYEQYF. The CDR3 nucleotides read TGTGCCAGCAGTTTAACAATCGGGGCCTACGAGCAGTACTTC.

This chain joins TRBV6-6 and TRBJ1-1; no clear D gene. Germline CDR1 MNHNY, CDR2 SVGAGI (reference sequence). V dropped 0 bases and J dropped 1 base, with 12 bases sitting between them. The CDR3 runs 16 residues. The CDR3 DNA reads as TGTGCCAGCAGTTACTCCTGGTCAGCGGAGAACACTGAAGCTTTCTTT. Protein: CASSYSWSAENTEAFF.

The chain links TRBV9 to TRBJ2-6, with D unresolved. The CDR3 extends over 14 amino acids. Germline V gives CDR1 SGDLS, CDR2 YYNGEE. The V end was cut by 2 bases, the J end by 2 bases, with 5 bases between. CDR3 residues: CASSVLTGANVLTF. For the CDR3, the DNA is TGTGCCAGCAGCGTTCTCACTGGGGCCAACGTCCTGACTTTC.

This chain connects TRBV3-1 to TRBJ1-4; D is uncertain. Trimming took off 4 bases at V and 3 bases at J, with 12 bases between the two ends. CDR3 length: 15 residues. Germline V gene lookup returns CDR1 LGHDT and CDR2 YNNKEL (reference sequence). In nucleotides, the CDR3 is TGTGCCAGCAGCCGGAATCGACTGGCTAATGAAAAACTGTTTTTT. Protein: CASSRNRLANEKLFF.

This clonotype was found once. The rearrangement joins TRBV7-9 to TRBJ2-1; D remains ambiguous. This CDR3 has 12 amino acids. The germline gives CDR1 SEHNR, CDR2 FQNEAQ (reference sequence). Trimming pared 7 bases from V and 10 bases from J, leaving 14 bases between. CDR3 bases: TGTGCCAGCACTCCGACCGGCCGGGAGCAGTTCTTC. It codes for CASTPTGREQFF.

The chain recombines TRBV3-1 with TRBJ1-4; D is ambiguous. This CDR3 comprises 16 residues. The germline V gene encodes CDR1 LGHDT and CDR2 YNNKEL (reference sequence). Trimming shortened V by 1 base and J by 2 bases, and 11 bases separated the two germline ends. This CDR3 reads CASSQVLGPTNEKLFF. The CDR3 DNA is TGTGCCAGCAGCCAAGTCCTGGGCCCGACTAATGAAAAACTGTTTTTT. The entire variable domain, with the rest obtained from reference TRBV3-1 and TRBJ1-4, is as follows: DTAVSQTPKYLVTQMGNDKSIKCEQNLGHDTMYWYKQDSKKFLKIMFSYNNKELIINETVPNRFSPKSPDKAHLNLHINSLELGDSAVYFCASSQVLGPTNEKLFFGSGTQLSVL.

V gene TRBV5-5 combines with J gene TRBJ2-7; D may be TRBD2 (7 bases). The V and J ends lost 1 base and 2 bases respectively, with 13 bases between them. Germline V CDR1 and CDR2: SGHKS, YYEKEE (reference sequence). The CDR3 sequence is 15 residues long. As DNA, the CDR3 is TGTGCCAGCAGCTTGTTACGGGGGGCTCCCTACGAGCAGTACTTC. Amino acid sequence: CASSLLRGAPYEQYF.

The V call is TRBV5-1, the J call TRBJ2-7, with 9 bases lining up with TRBD1. V gave up 4 bases and J gave up 4 bases; unmatched junction bases: 6. The CDR3 has 14 residues. CDR1 and CDR2 (germline): SGHRS, YFSETQ. CDR3 DNA sequence: TGCGCCAGCAGCGATGGGACAGGGAAATACGAGCAGTACTTC. Translating gives CASSDGTGKYEQYF.

The chain carries TRBV29-1 and TRBJ2-7; D unresolved. Germline V gene data show CDR1 as SQVTM and CDR2 as ANQGSEA. The CDR3 contains 11 residues. Deletions cut 6 bases from V and 3 bases from J, with 9 bases between. CDR3: CSVVQDYEQYF. The CDR3 nucleotides read TGCAGCGTCGTACAAGACTACGAGCAGTACTTC.

CDR3 protein: CASSLTLVNTEAFF. CDR3 nucleotide sequence: TGTGCCAGCAGCTTAACCCTCGTGAACACTGAAGCTTTCTTT. This sequence joins TRBV7-9 and TRBJ1-1; no reliable D call. V was shortened by 2 bases and J by 0 bases, with 7 bases between the two germline ends. Germline V gives CDR1 SEHNR, CDR2 FQNEAQ (reference sequence). This CDR3 has 14 amino acids.

Note on this clonotype: One end of the junction fails to match germline, which may point to a read error. This sequence joins TRBV2 and TRBJ2-6; 8 bases are shared with TRBD2. The CDR3 is made up of 13 amino acids. The germline V gene has CDR1 SNHLY and CDR2 FYNNEI. The CDR3 here is CASSEAGLALTSF. In DNA, the CDR3 is TGTGCCAGCAGTGAAGCTGGACTAGCCTTAACTTCTTTC.

J is TRBJ2-7 and V is TRBV2; D is possibly TRBD2 (6 bases). V lost 6 bases and J 5 bases, leaving 17 bases between the germline ends. This CDR3 spans 14 amino acids. Looked up from germline, CDR1 is SNHLY and CDR2 is FYNNEI. The CDR3 loop is CASRPRGGDDEQYF. For the CDR3, the DNA is TGTGCCAGCAGACCCCGCGGAGGGGACGACGAGCAGTACTTC.

The rearrangement uses TRBV9 and TRBJ2-7; 7 positions agree with TRBD2. CDR1 is SGDLS, CDR2 YYNGEE, per germline. This CDR3 has 15 residues. J lost 5 bases, V lost 0 bases, and 8 bases had no gene match. CDR3 loop: CASSVGAGAGNEQYF. CDR3 bases: TGTGCCAGCAGCGTAGGGGCGGGAGCAGGGAACGAGCAGTACTTC.

V is TRBV29-1 and J is TRBJ1-6; 7 positions agree with TRBD1. The CDR3 is 10 amino acids. CDR1 and CDR2 from the germline V gene are SQVTM and ANQGSEA. V dropped 8 bases and J dropped 10; count of bases not matched to a gene: 2. CDR3 loop: CSQGGSPLHF. CDR3 in DNA: TGCAGCCAGGGGGGATCACCCCTCCACTTT.

This chain connects TRBV9 to TRBJ1-2; D may be TRBD1 (6 bases). V lost 3 bases and J lost 4, with 10 bases in between. Per the germline V gene, CDR1 is SGDLS and CDR2 is YYNGEE. The CDR3 has 13 residues. The CDR3 DNA is TGTGCCAGCAGCGACGGACAGATCTATGGCTACACCTTC. Protein product: CASSDGQIYGYTF.

This chain connects TRBV29-1 to TRBJ1-1, with TRBD1 identical over 9 bases. J lost 10 bases, V lost 7 bases, and 13 bases had no gene match. The CDR3 is 13 residues long. Germline lookup yields CDR1 SQVTM and CDR2 ANQGSEA. The CDR3 is CSGYGTGKYGAFF. CDR3 in DNA: TGCAGCGGATACGGGACAGGGAAGTATGGAGCTTTCTTT.

The rearrangement uses TRBV10-3 and TRBJ1-5; possibly TRBD1 for D (6 bases). Germline V gives CDR1 ENHRY, CDR2 SYGVKD. V lost 8 bases to trimming and J lost 1 base, with 12 bases between them. This CDR3 spans 14 amino acids. The chain's CDR3 is CAIRPGESNQPQHF. The DNA of the CDR3 is TGTGCCATCCGACCAGGGGAGAGCAATCAGCCCCAGCATTTT.

This chain connects TRBV6-6 to TRBJ1-1, with D uncertain. CDR1 MNHNY and CDR2 SVGAGI come from the germline V gene (reference sequence). This CDR3 contains 16 residues. The germline V and J ends were trimmed by 2 bases and 4 bases, with 17 bases remaining between them. The CDR3 loop is CASSYPDGRGSTEAFF. The CDR3 nucleotides are TGTGCCAGCAGTTACCCGGACGGCCGGGGAAGCACTGAAGCTTTCTTT.

The chain is built from TRBV7-2 and TRBJ2-7; D gene unclear. The length of the CDR3 is 17 residues. Looked up from germline, CDR1 is SGHTA and CDR2 is FQGNSA. V lost 0 bases and J lost 4, with 19 bases in between. The CDR3 here is CASSLAQDPLGFYEQYF. The CDR3 nucleotides read TGTGCCAGCAGCTTAGCCCAGGACCCACTCGGGTTTTACGAGCAGTACTTC.